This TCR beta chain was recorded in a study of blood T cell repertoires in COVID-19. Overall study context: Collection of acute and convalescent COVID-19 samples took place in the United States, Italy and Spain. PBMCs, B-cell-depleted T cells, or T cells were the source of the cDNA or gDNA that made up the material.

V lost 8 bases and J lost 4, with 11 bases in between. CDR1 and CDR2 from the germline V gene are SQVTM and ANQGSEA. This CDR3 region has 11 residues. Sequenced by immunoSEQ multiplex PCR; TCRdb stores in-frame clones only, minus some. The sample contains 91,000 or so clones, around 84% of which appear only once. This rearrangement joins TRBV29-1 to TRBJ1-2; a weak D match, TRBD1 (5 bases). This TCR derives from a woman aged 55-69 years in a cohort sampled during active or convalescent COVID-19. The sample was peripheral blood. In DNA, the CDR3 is TGCAGCAGCGGGGGTTGCTATGGCTACACCTTC. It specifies CSSGGCYGYTF.